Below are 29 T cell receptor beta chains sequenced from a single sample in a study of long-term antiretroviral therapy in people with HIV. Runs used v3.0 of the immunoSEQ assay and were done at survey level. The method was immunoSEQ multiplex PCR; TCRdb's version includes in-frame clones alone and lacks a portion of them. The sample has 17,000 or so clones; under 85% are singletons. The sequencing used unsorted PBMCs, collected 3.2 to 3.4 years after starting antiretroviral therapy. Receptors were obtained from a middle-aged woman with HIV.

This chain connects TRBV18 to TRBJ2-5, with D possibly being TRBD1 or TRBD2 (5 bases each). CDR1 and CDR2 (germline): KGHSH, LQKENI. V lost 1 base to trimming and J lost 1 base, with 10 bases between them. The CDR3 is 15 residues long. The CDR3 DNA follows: TGTGCCAGCTCACCACAAGGGGACGGCCAAGAGACCCAGTACTTC. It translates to CASSPQGDGQETQYF.

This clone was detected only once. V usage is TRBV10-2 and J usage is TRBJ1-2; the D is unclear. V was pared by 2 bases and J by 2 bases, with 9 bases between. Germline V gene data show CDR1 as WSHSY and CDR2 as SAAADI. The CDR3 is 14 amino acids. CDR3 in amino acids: CASSEGRQNYGYTF. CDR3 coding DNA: TGCGCCAGCAGTGAGGGCCGGCAGAACTATGGCTACACCTTC.

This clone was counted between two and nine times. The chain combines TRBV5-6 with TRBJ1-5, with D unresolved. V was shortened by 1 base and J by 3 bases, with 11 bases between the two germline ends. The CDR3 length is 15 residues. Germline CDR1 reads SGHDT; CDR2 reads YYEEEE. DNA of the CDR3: TGTGCCAGCAGCTTGTACTCCGGGCCCAATCAGCCCCAGCATTTT. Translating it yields CASSLYSGPNQPQHF.

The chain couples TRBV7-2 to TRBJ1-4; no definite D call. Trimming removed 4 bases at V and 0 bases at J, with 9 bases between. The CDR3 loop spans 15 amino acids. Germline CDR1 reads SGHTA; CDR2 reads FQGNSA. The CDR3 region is CASSSNTATNEKLFF. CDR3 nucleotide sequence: TGTGCCAGCAGCTCAAACACCGCAACTAATGAAAAACTGTTTTTT.

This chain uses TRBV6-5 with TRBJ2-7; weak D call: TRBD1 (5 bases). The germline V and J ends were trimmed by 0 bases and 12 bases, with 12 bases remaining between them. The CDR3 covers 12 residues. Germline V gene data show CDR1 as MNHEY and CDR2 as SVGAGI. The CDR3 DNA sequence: TGTGCCAGCAGTTACTCGACAGAGCACCTGTACTTC. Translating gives CASSYSTEHLYF.

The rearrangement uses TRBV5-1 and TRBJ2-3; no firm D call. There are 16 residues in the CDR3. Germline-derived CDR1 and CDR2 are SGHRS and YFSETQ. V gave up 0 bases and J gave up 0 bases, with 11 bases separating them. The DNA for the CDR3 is TGCGCCAGCAGCTTGGGAACCGGAGCTAGCACAGATACGCAGTATTTT. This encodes CASSLGTGASTDTQYF.

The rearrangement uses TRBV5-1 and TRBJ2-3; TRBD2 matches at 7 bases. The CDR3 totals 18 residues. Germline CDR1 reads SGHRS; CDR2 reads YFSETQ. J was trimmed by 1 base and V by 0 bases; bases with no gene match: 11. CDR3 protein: CASSLGDIAGSGTDTQYF. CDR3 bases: TGCGCCAGCAGCTTGGGGGATATAGCGGGCTCCGGCACAGATACGCAGTATTTT.

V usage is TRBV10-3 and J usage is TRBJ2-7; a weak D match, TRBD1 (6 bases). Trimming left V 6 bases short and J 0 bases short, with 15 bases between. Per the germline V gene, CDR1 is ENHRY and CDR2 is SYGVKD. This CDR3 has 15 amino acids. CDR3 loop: CAIRGDTWSSYEQYF. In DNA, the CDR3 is TGTGCCATCAGAGGGGACACATGGAGCTCCTACGAGCAGTACTTC.

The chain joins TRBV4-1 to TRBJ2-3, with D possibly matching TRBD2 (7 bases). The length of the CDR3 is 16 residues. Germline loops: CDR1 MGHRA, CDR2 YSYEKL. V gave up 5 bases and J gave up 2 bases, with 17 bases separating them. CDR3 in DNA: TGCGCCAGCAGCTTACAGGGTGCGGGGGCCACAGATACGCAGTATTTT. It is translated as CASSLQGAGATDTQYF.

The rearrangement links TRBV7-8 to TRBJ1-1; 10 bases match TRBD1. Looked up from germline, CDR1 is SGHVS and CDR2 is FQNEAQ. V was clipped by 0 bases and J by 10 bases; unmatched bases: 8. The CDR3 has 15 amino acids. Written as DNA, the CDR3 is TGTGCCAGCAGCTTAGCCCCCGGGACAGGGGCGCGAGCTTTCTTT. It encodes CASSLAPGTGARAFF.

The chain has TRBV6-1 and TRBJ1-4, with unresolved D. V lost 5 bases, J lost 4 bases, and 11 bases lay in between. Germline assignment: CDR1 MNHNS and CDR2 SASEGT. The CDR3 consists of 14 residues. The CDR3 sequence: CASSLNRGNEKLFF. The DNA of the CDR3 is TGTGCCAGCAGTCTAAACCGGGGTAATGAAAAACTGTTTTTT.

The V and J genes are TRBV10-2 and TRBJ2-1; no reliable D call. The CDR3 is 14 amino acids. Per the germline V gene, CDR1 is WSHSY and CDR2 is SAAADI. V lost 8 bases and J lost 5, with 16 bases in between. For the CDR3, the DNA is TGCGCCAGCCATGAGGTGGGTTTCGACAATGAGCAGTTCTTC. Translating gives CASHEVGFDNEQFF.

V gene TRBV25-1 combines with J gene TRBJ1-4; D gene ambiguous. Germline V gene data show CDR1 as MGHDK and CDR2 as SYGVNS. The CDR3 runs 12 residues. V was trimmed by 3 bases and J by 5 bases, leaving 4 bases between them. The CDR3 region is CASSDPNEKLFF. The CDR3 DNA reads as TGTGCCAGCAGTGATCCGAATGAAAAACTGTTTTTT.

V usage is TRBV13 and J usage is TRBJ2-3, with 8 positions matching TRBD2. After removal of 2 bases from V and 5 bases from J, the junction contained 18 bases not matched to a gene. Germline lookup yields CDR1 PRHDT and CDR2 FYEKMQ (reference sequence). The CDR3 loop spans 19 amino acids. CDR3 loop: CASSLLGFTAGGTKDTQYF. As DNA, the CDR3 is TGTGCCAGCAGCTTACTGGGGTTTACGGCGGGGGGAACGAAAGATACGCAGTATTTT. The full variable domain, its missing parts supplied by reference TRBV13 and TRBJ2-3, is AAGVIQSPRHLIKEKRETATLKCYPIPRHDTVYWYQQGPGQDPQFLISFYEKMQSDKGSIPDRFSAQQFSDYHSELNMSSLELGDSALYFCASSLLGFTAGGTKDTQYFGPGTRLTVL.

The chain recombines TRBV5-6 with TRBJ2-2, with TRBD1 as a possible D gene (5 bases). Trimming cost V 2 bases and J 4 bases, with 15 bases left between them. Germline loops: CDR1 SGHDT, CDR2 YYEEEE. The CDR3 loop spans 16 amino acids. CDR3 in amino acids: CASSLAAGIPTGELFF. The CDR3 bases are TGTGCCAGCAGCTTAGCCGCAGGGATCCCCACCGGGGAGCTGTTTTTT.

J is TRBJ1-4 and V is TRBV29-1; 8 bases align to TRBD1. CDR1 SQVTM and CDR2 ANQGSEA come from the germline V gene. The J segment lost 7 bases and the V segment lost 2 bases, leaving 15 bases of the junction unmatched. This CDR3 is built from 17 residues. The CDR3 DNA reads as TGCAGCGTTGAAAAGGGGCGGGCAGGGGGCGGGTTTGAAAAACTGTTTTTT. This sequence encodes CSVEKGRAGGGFEKLFF.

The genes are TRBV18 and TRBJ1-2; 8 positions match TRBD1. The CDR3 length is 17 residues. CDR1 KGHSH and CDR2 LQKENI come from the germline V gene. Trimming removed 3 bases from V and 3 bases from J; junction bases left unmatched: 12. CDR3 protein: CASSPKPQGAGDYGYTF. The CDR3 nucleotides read TGTGCCAGCTCACCGAAACCTCAGGGGGCGGGCGACTATGGCTACACCTTC. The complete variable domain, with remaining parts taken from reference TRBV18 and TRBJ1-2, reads NAGVMQNPRHLVRRRGQEARLRCSPMKGHSHVYWYRQLPEEGLKFMVYLQKENIIDESGMPKERFSAEFPKEGPSILRIQQVVRGDSAAYFCASSPKPQGAGDYGYTFGSGTRLTVV.

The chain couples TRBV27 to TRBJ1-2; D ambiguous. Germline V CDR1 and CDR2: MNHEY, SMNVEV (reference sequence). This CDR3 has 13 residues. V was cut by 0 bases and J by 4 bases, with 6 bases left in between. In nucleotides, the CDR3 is TGTGCCAGCAGTTTATCGGGCGGCTATGGCTACACCTTC. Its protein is CASSLSGGYGYTF.

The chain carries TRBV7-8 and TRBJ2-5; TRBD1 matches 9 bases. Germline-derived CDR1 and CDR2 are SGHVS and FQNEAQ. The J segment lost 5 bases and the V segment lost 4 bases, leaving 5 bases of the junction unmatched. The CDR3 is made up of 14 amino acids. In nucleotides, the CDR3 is TGTGCCAGCAGCTCACAGGGGGCTCGGGAGACCCAGTACTTC. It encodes CASSSQGARETQYF.

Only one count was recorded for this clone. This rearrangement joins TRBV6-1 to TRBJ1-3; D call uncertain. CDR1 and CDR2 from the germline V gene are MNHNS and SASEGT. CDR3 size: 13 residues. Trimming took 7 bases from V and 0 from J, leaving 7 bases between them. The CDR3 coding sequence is TGTGCCAGCAATACGTACTCTGGAAACACCATATATTTT. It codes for CASNTYSGNTIYF.

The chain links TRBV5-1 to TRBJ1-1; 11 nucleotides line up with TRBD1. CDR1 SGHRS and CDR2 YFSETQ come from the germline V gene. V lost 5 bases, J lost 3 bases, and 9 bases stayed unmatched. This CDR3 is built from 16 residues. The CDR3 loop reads CASRFGGQGAHTEAFF. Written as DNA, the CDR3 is TGCGCCAGCAGGTTTGGAGGACAGGGGGCTCACACTGAAGCTTTCTTT.

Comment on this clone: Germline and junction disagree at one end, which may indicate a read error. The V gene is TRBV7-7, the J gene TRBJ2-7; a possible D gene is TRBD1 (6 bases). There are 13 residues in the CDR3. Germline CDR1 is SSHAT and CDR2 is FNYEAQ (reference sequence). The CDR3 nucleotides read TGTGCTAGCAGCTTAGACAGGTCCTCCGAGCAGTACTTC. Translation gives CASSLDRSSEQYF.

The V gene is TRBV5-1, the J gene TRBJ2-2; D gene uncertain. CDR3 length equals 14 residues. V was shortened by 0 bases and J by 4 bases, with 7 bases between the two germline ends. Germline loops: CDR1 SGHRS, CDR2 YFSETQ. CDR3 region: CASSLAQSTGELFF. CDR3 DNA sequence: TGCGCCAGCAGCTTGGCCCAAAGCACCGGGGAGCTGTTTTTT.

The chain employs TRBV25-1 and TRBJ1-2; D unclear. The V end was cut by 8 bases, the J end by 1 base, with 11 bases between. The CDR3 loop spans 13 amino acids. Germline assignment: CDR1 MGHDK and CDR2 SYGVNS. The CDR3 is CASAPTHNYGYTF. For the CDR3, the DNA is TGTGCCAGCGCGCCGACACATAACTATGGCTACACCTTC.

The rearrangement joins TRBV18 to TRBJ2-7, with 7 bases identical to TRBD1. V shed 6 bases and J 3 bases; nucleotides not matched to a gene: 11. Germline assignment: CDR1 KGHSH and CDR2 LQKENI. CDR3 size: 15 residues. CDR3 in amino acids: CASSYSPGQSYEQYF. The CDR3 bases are TGTGCCAGCTCCTATTCACCGGGACAGAGCTACGAGCAGTACTTC.

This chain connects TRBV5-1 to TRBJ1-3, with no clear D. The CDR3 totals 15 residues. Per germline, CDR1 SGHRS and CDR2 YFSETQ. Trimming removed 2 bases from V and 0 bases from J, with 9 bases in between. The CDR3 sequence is CASSLGGLSGNTIYF. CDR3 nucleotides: TGCGCCAGCAGCTTAGGCGGTCTCTCTGGAAACACCATATATTTT.

The CDR3 sequence is CASSLRDQETQYF. The CDR3 coding sequence is TGTGCCAGCAGCTTGAGGGACCAAGAGACCCAGTACTTC. The chain uses TRBV5-4 and TRBJ2-5, with D unresolved. The germline V gene encodes CDR1 SGHNT and CDR2 YYREEE (reference sequence). The CDR3 has 13 residues. V lost 1 base and J lost 0, with 4 bases in between.

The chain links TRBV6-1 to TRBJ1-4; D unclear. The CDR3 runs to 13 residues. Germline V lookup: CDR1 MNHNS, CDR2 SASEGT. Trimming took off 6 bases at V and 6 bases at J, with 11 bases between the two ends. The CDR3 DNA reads TGTGCCAGCAGCTTCATGAGCCATGAAAAACTGTTTTTT. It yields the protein CASSFMSHEKLFF.

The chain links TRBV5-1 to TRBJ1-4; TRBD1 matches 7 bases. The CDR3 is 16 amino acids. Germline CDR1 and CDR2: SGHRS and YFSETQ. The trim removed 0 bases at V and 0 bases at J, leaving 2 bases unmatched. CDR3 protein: CASSLVTGATNEKLFF. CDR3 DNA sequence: TGCGCCAGCAGCTTGGTCACAGGGGCAACTAATGAAAAACTGTTTTTT.